The 31 T cell receptor beta chains below were found in one sample sequenced in a study of Ad26.COV2.S vaccination and SARS-CoV-2 variants. Regarding treatment: about 20 received Ad26.COV2.S at low or high dose, single or two shots; several received placebo; per-sample allocation not given. Sampling occurred on day 63 after the first vaccine or placebo injection. Some clones are missing from TCRdb's copy, which holds only in-frame ones; the method was immunoSEQ multiplex PCR. The table lists about 350,000 clones, 80% to 90% of them singletons. Sequenced material: peripheral blood, taken in a trial of Ad26.COV2.S vaccine versus placebo. These receptors came from a person between 18 and 65 years old who received the Ad26.COV2.S COVID-19 vaccine or a placebo.

V usage is TRBV7-2 and J usage is TRBJ2-2; possible D gene TRBD1, 5 bases. CDR3 length: 14 residues. The germline V and J ends were trimmed by 4 bases and 6 bases, with 12 bases remaining between them. From germline, CDR1 is SGHTA and CDR2 FQGNSA. The CDR3 loop is CASSSPGFSGELFF. In nucleotides, the CDR3 is TGTGCCAGCAGCTCCCCAGGGTTTTCCGGGGAGCTGTTTTTT. Full variable domain (rest looked up from reference TRBV7-2 and TRBJ2-2): GAGVSQSPSNKVTEKGKDVELRCDPISGHTALYWYRQSLGQGLEFLIYFQGNSAPDKSGLPSDRFSAERTGGSVSTLTIQRTQQEDSAVYLCASSSPGFSGELFFGEGSRLTVL.

V is TRBV20-1 and J is TRBJ2-3; the D is unclear. The CDR3 runs 11 residues. The V gene lost 3 bases and the J gene lost 5 bases, with 6 bases spanning the gap. The germline gives CDR1 DFQATT, CDR2 SNEGSKA (reference sequence). DNA for the CDR3: TGCAGTGCTAGGTACAGAGATACGCAGTATTTT. As protein: CSARYRDTQYF.

The table lists this clone with a few counts. This chain joins TRBV30 and TRBJ1-5; 9 bases line up with TRBD1. The CDR3 sequence is 15 residues long. After removal of 2 bases from V and 3 bases from J, the junction contained 5 bases not matched to a gene. Looked up from germline, CDR1 is GTSNPN and CDR2 is SVGIG (reference sequence). CDR3 loop: CAWSRGQGTNQPQHF. CDR3 coding DNA: TGTGCCTGGAGTAGGGGACAGGGTACCAATCAGCCCCAGCATTTT.

V usage is TRBV19 and J usage is TRBJ1-3; D remains ambiguous. The CDR3 has 13 amino acids. Trimming took off 6 bases at V and 2 bases at J, with 8 bases between the two ends. The germline V gene encodes CDR1 LNHDA and CDR2 SQIVND (reference sequence). The CDR3 bases are TGTGCCAGTAGCTTCCGACCTGGAAACACCATATATTTT. It yields the protein CASSFRPGNTIYF.

V gene TRBV5-4 combines with J gene TRBJ2-1, with 12 bases matching TRBD2. Germline assignment: CDR1 SGHNT and CDR2 YYREEE (reference sequence). V shed 0 bases, J shed 6 bases, and the junction held 10 bases outside the gene matches. This CDR3 region has 18 residues. The CDR3 DNA reads TGTGCCAGCAGCTTGGCCGGGACTAGCGGGCTTCGGGGCAATGAGCAGTTCTTC. Residues: CASSLAGTSGLRGNEQFF.

The chain joins TRBV19 to TRBJ1-1, with D possibly being TRBD1 (6 bases). The CDR3 totals 14 residues. Germline lookup yields CDR1 LNHDA and CDR2 SQIVND (reference sequence). Trimming took 10 bases from V and 0 from J, leaving 15 bases between them. The CDR3 DNA reads TGTGCCACCACGGACAGACCCATGAACACTGAAGCTTTCTTT. Translating it yields CATTDRPMNTEAFF.

The rearrangement uses TRBV7-2 and TRBJ2-6, with D hard to call. Germline CDR1 and CDR2: SGHTA and FQGNSA. The CDR3 runs 14 residues. Trimming left V 5 bases short and J 4 bases short, with 9 bases between. The CDR3 DNA follows: TGTGCCAGCAGCCCCGGTTCCGGGGCCAACGTCCTGACTTTC. As protein: CASSPGSGANVLTF.

The V and J genes are TRBV30 and TRBJ2-5, with D possibly being TRBD2 (5 bases). The CDR3 spans 15 residues. V lost 4 bases and J 4 bases, leaving 19 bases between the germline ends. The germline gives CDR1 GTSNPN, CDR2 SVGIG (reference sequence). CDR3 DNA: TGTGCCTGGATTTCGGGGAAGGTAAAAAGAGAGACCCAGTACTTC. Its translation is CAWISGKVKRETQYF.

The chain has TRBV15 and TRBJ1-1, with 8 nucleotides matching TRBD1. V lost 4 bases to trimming and J lost 1 base; unmatched junction nucleotides: 5. The CDR3 is 15 residues long. CDR1 is LNHNV and CDR2 is YYDKDF in the germline V gene (reference sequence). The DNA for the CDR3 is TGTGCCACCAGCATCAGGACAGGGCCGAACACTGAAGCTTTCTTT. It is translated as CATSIRTGPNTEAFF. Using reference TRBV15 and TRBJ1-1 for the parts outside the CDR3, the full variable domain is DAMVIQNPRYQVTQFGKPVTLSCSQTLNHNVMYWYQQKSSQAPKLLFHYYDKDFNNEADTPDNFQSRRPNTSFCFLDIRSPGLGDTAMYLCATSIRTGPNTEAFFGQGTRLTVV.

V gene TRBV7-6 combines with J gene TRBJ1-3, with 8 bases that match TRBD1. In germline, CDR1 is SGHVS, CDR2 FNYEAQ. The CDR3 has 15 residues. V dropped 4 bases and J dropped 9; count of bases not matched to a gene: 11. The CDR3 spells CASSSQGAFLGTIYF. In DNA form, the CDR3 reads TGTGCCAGCAGCTCCCAGGGGGCGTTCCTAGGCACCATATATTTT.

The rearrangement uses TRBV10-2 and TRBJ2-2, with 10 bases aligning to TRBD1. The CDR3 totals 16 residues. The germline CDR1 and CDR2 sequences are WSHSY and SAAADI. V lost 3 bases and J lost 4; bases outside the gene matches: 5. CDR3 in amino acids: CASSEGTGVGTGELFF. CDR3 bases: TGCGCCAGCAGTGAAGGGACAGGGGTGGGCACCGGGGAGCTGTTTTTT.

The chain uses TRBV11-2 and TRBJ2-4; 9 bases fit TRBD1. Germline assignment: CDR1 SGHAT and CDR2 FQNNGV. Trimming took 4 bases from V and 6 from J; bases not matched to a gene: 1. This CDR3 contains 13 residues. Here the CDR3 DNA reads TGTGCCAGCAGCTCACAGGGGGCAAACATTCAGTACTTC. Amino acid sequence: CASSSQGANIQYF.

The CDR3 nucleotides are TGCGCCAGCAGCCAAGACTGGTGGGGAGTGAGCTATGGCTACACCTTC. It codes for CASSQDWWGVSYGYTF. This chain links TRBV4-3 with TRBJ1-2; D is ambiguous. The CDR3 length is 16 residues. Germline lookup yields CDR1 LGHNA and CDR2 YSLEER. Trimming took off 0 bases at V and 4 bases at J, with 15 bases between the two ends.

The chain combines TRBV5-6 with TRBJ2-5, with D unresolved. Trimming shortened V by 0 bases and J by 2 bases, and 11 bases separated the two germline ends. The CDR3 spans 15 residues. CDR1 and CDR2 (germline): SGHDT, YYEEEE. CDR3 residues: CASSLARTDQETQYF. The CDR3 DNA reads TGTGCCAGCAGCTTGGCCAGGACCGATCAAGAGACCCAGTACTTC.

V usage is TRBV30 and J usage is TRBJ2-7; TRBD1 agrees at 10 bases. Looked up from germline, CDR1 is GTSNPN and CDR2 is SVGIG (reference sequence). This CDR3 region has 13 residues. Unmatched junction bases numbered 2, after V lost 3 bases and J lost 3 bases. The CDR3 spells CAWRRTGGYEQYF. As DNA, the CDR3 is TGTGCCTGGAGGCGGACAGGGGGCTACGAGCAGTACTTC.

This chain's CDR3 is CASSITTEAYEQYF. The CDR3 nucleotides are TGTGCCAGTAGTATAACGACGGAAGCCTACGAGCAGTACTTC. The V call is TRBV19, the J call TRBJ2-7; D gene unclear. Trimming stripped 2 bases from V and 2 bases from J, with 10 bases between. This CDR3 comprises 14 residues. Germline assignment: CDR1 LNHDA and CDR2 SQIVND (reference sequence).

The genes are TRBV7-9 and TRBJ2-7; D not certain. Deletions cut 9 bases from V and 2 bases from J, with 11 bases between. The CDR3 loop spans 12 amino acids. Germline assignment: CDR1 SEHNR and CDR2 FQNEAQ (reference sequence). The CDR3 nucleotides read TGTGCCAGTTTCTCAGATCCCTACGAGCAGTACTTC. Translating gives CASFSDPYEQYF. The full variable domain, completed using reference TRBV7-9 and TRBJ2-7, is DTGVSQNPRHKITKRGQNVTFRCDPISEHNRLYWYRQTLGQGPEFLTYFQNEAQLEKSRLLSDRFSAERPKGSFSTLEIQRTEQGDSAMYLCASFSDPYEQYFGPGTRLTVT.

V gene TRBV7-9 combines with J gene TRBJ1-1; 8 nucleotides line up with TRBD1. Trimming removed 4 bases from V and 1 base from J; junction bases left unmatched: 2. There are 14 residues in the CDR3. Germline lookup yields CDR1 SEHNR and CDR2 FQNEAQ (reference sequence). This CDR3 reads CASSSGQGNTEAFF. The CDR3 nucleotides are TGTGCCAGCAGCTCTGGACAGGGGAACACTGAAGCTTTCTTT.

The rearrangement links TRBV5-6 to TRBJ2-7, with D tentatively TRBD2 (5 bases). The ends were cut back, 4 bases at V and 6 bases at J, with 11 bases in the middle. The CDR3 runs 12 residues. CDR1 and CDR2 from the germline V gene are SGHDT and YYEEEE. Here the CDR3 reads CASSIGVGEQYF. DNA of the CDR3: TGTGCCAGCAGCATCGGGGTTGGCGAGCAGTACTTC.

CDR3 coding DNA: TGTGCCAGCAGCCCCCGACAGGGCACTGAAGCTTTCTTT. It codes for CASSPRQGTEAFF. This rearrangement joins TRBV7-8 to TRBJ1-1; 7 bases match TRBD1. After removal of 5 bases from V and 4 bases from J, the junction contained 4 bases not matched to a gene. The germline CDR1 and CDR2 sequences are SGHVS and FQNEAQ. This CDR3 region has 13 residues.

V gene TRBV5-1 combines with J gene TRBJ2-1; D gene uncertain. This CDR3 has 17 residues. The germline V and J ends were trimmed by 2 bases and 7 bases, with 22 bases remaining between them. Looked up from germline, CDR1 is SGHRS and CDR2 is YFSETQ. The CDR3 DNA is TGCGCCAGCAGCTTACCCCGACTGCAAACCCGGTATAATGAGCAGTTCTTC. Amino acids: CASSLPRLQTRYNEQFF.

The V call is TRBV21-1, the J call TRBJ2-7; the table gives TRBD1 as D, unverified against the DNA. TRBV21-1 corresponds to a pseudogene. CDR3 length: 15 amino acids. The CDR3 is CASSPRDRDPYEQYF. DNA for the CDR3: TGTGCCAGCAGCCCCCGGGACAGGGATCCCTACGAGCAGTACTTC.

There are a few counts of this clone. This chain links TRBV7-8 with TRBJ1-4, with 7 bases lining up with TRBD1. The CDR3 is 15 residues long. The germline CDR1 and CDR2 sequences are SGHVS and FQNEAQ. V dropped 5 bases and J dropped 1; count of bases not matched to a gene: 4. The CDR3 bases are TGTGCCAGCAGCCGACAGGGAGGAACTAATGAAAAACTGTTTTTT. Its protein product is CASSRQGGTNEKLFF.

V and J are TRBV10-3 and TRBJ2-3; TRBD2 matches 9 bases. With 2 bases clipped from V and 1 base from J, the junction kept 10 bases outside the gene matches. From germline, CDR1 is ENHRY and CDR2 SYGVKD. The CDR3 consists of 18 residues. CDR3 sequence (DNA): TGTGCCATCAGTGAGGAACTCCTCCGGACTAGCGGCACAGATACGCAGTATTTT. The encoded protein is CAISEELLRTSGTDTQYF.

The chain joins TRBV18 to TRBJ2-7, with TRBD1 identical over 9 bases. In germline, CDR1 is KGHSH, CDR2 LQKENI. The J segment lost 2 bases and the V segment lost 2 bases, leaving 4 bases of the junction unmatched. This CDR3 is built from 15 residues. The CDR3 loop reads CASSPAGTGTYEQYF. As DNA, the CDR3 is TGTGCCAGCTCACCAGCCGGGACAGGGACCTACGAGCAGTACTTC. Full variable domain (outside the CDR3, taken from reference TRBV18 and TRBJ2-7): NAGVMQNPRHLVRRRGQEARLRCSPMKGHSHVYWYRQLPEEGLKFMVYLQKENIIDESGMPKERFSAEFPKEGPSILRIQQVVRGDSAAYFCASSPAGTGTYEQYFGPGTRLTVT.

This chain joins TRBV4-1 and TRBJ2-3, with a weak D call TRBD1 (6 bases). The V end was cut by 8 bases, the J end by 8 bases, with 23 bases between. Per the germline V gene, CDR1 is MGHRA and CDR2 is YSYEKL. CDR3 length equals 15 residues. This CDR3 is CASLGGVPGYPTQYF. The CDR3 DNA follows: TGCGCCAGCCTAGGGGGAGTCCCCGGGTATCCTACGCAGTATTTT.

This clone was detected once. The J gene is TRBJ2-5, the V gene TRBV5-1, with 13 bases identical to TRBD2. The CDR3 covers 17 residues. V dropped 3 bases and J dropped 5; count of bases not matched to a gene: 10. Germline V gene data show CDR1 as SGHRS and CDR2 as YFSETQ. CDR3 protein: CASSSGLAGPLLETQYF. Here the CDR3 DNA reads TGCGCCAGCAGCTCGGGACTAGCGGGGCCCCTTTTGGAGACCCAGTACTTC.

The genes are TRBV18 and TRBJ2-2; the D gene could be TRBD1 or TRBD2 (5 bases each). Looked up from germline, CDR1 is KGHSH and CDR2 is LQKENI. V was clipped by 3 bases and J by 5 bases, with 16 bases between them. The CDR3 totals 16 residues. The CDR3 DNA follows: TGTGCCAGCTCACCTGACAGAGGGAGAGGGACCGGGGAGCTGTTTTTT. Translation: CASSPDRGRGTGELFF.

The V gene is TRBV10-3, the J gene TRBJ2-7; 7 bases fit TRBD2. Germline V gives CDR1 ENHRY, CDR2 SYGVKD. V lost 3 bases, J lost 0 bases, and 2 bases stayed unmatched. The CDR3 is 14 amino acids. The DNA for the CDR3 is TGTGCCATCAGTGACAGCGGGGCCTCCTACGAGCAGTACTTC. As protein: CAISDSGASYEQYF.

The V gene is TRBV18, the J gene TRBJ2-7; 9 bases map to TRBD2. The CDR3 is 14 residues long. Germline lookup yields CDR1 KGHSH and CDR2 LQKENI. Trimming removed 1 base from V and 4 bases from J; junction bases left unmatched: 2. The CDR3 reads CASSPQAGGYEQYF. Here the CDR3 DNA reads TGTGCCAGCTCACCACAGGCGGGAGGGTACGAGCAGTACTTC.

The genes are TRBV2 and TRBJ2-6, with 9 bases identical to TRBD1. The V gene end was trimmed by 4 bases and the J gene end by 0 bases; junction bases not matched to a gene: 1. The germline V gene encodes CDR1 SNHLY and CDR2 FYNNEI. The CDR3 is 16 amino acids. CDR3 bases: TGTGCCAGCAGTGGACAGGGGGGCTCTGGGGCCAACGTCCTGACTTTC. It yields the protein CASSGQGGSGANVLTF.